The 25 T cell receptor beta chains listed next were all sequenced from one sample in a study of TIL therapy for anti-PD-1-resistant metastatic lung cancer. The libraries were made with immunoSEQ v3. Using immunoSEQ multiplex PCR, the repertoire was profiled, and TCRdb retains in-frame clones only, with some absent. The data show 35,000 to 55,000 clones, around 80% seen once. The time point here: pre-treatment sample, taken before nivolumab and TIL therapy. The sequencing used blood, collected at baseline. The receptors stem from a man between 65 and 85 years old with non-small cell lung cancer.

This chain uses TRBV6-1 with TRBJ1-5; D might be TRBD1 (6 bases). The CDR3 length is 14 residues. V gave up 8 bases and J gave up 3 bases, with 14 bases separating them. The V gene's germline CDR1 is MNHNS and CDR2 SASEGT. Here the CDR3 DNA reads TGTGCCAGCGCCCGAGAGGGGGTCAATCAGCCCCAGCATTTT. As protein: CASAREGVNQPQHF.

CDR3 sequence reads: CASSLSGTGKGYTF. CDR3 nucleotides: TGTGCCAGCAGTTTGTCCGGGACAGGGAAAGGCTACACCTTC. V usage is TRBV28 and J usage is TRBJ1-2, with 9 bases fitting TRBD1. Germline V lookup: CDR1 MDHEN, CDR2 SYDVKM. The CDR3 loop spans 14 amino acids. V was clipped by 3 bases and J by 8 bases; unmatched bases: 7.

The V and J genes are TRBV6-1 and TRBJ2-5; 7 bases match TRBD1. Trimming cost V 7 bases and J 2 bases; bases outside gene matches: 4. Germline V gene sequence: CDR1 MNHNS, CDR2 SASEGT. The CDR3 runs 13 residues. The CDR3 protein is CASTRDRQETQYF. The CDR3 coding sequence is TGTGCCAGCACCCGGGACAGACAAGAGACCCAGTACTTC.

In DNA, the CDR3 is TGCGCCAGCAGCCGTCTAGGGGATCGGAGTACAGATACGCAGTATTTT. This translates into CASSRLGDRSTDTQYF. J is TRBJ2-3 and V is TRBV5-1, with D possibly matching TRBD1 (5 bases). The CDR3 contains 16 residues. Per the germline V gene, CDR1 is SGHRS and CDR2 is YFSETQ. The ends were cut back, 4 bases at V and 3 bases at J, with 18 bases in the middle.

The rearrangement joins TRBV5-1 to TRBJ2-5; 10 nucleotides align to TRBD2. V trimming: 4 bases; J trimming: 2 bases; junction bases outside the gene matches: 5. The CDR3 is made up of 15 amino acids. Germline-derived CDR1 and CDR2 are SGHRS and YFSETQ. As DNA, the CDR3 is TGCGCCAGCAGCCGAACTAGCGGGGCTCAAGAGACCCAGTACTTC. Translating gives CASSRTSGAQETQYF.

This rearrangement joins TRBV28 to TRBJ2-7; 7 bases agree with TRBD2. The CDR3 is 14 amino acids. After removal of 6 bases from V and 2 bases from J, the junction contained 7 bases not matched to a gene. The germline gives CDR1 MDHEN, CDR2 SYDVKM. The CDR3 DNA reads TGTGCCAGCAGGGGGACTACCCCTCCCTACGAGCAGTACTTC. Translating gives CASRGTTPPYEQYF.

The chain is built from TRBV9 and TRBJ2-7, with TRBD2 matching over 10 bases. With V trimmed by 3 bases and J by 5 bases, 8 bases remained unmatched. Germline CDR1 reads SGDLS; CDR2 reads YYNGEE. This CDR3 is 15 amino acids long. CDR3: CASSASGTSVNEQYF. CDR3 DNA sequence: TGTGCCAGCAGCGCGTCCGGGACTAGCGTCAACGAGCAGTACTTC.

The chain carries TRBV7-9 and TRBJ1-1, with a tentative D call TRBD1 (5 bases). This CDR3 contains 15 residues. The ends were cut back, 1 base at V and 1 base at J, with 10 bases in the middle. CDR1 is SEHNR and CDR2 is FQNEAQ in the germline V gene (reference sequence). The CDR3 reads CASSLGGSGNTEAFF. CDR3 coding DNA: TGTGCCAGCAGCTTAGGGGGGTCGGGGAACACTGAAGCTTTCTTT.

The chain combines TRBV5-1 with TRBJ2-7; weak D call: TRBD1 (6 bases). The CDR3 contains 11 residues. Trimming removed 5 bases from V and 10 bases from J, with 13 bases in between. CDR1 is SGHRS and CDR2 is YFSETQ in the germline V gene. CDR3: CASSLGQIQYF. The CDR3 DNA is TGCGCCAGCAGTCTAGGACAGATTCAGTACTTC.

A single count supports this clone. This rearrangement joins TRBV5-1 to TRBJ2-2, with 10 bases identical to TRBD1. Per the germline V gene, CDR1 is SGHRS and CDR2 is YFSETQ. The CDR3 is 15 residues long. Trimming cost V 5 bases and J 1 base; bases outside gene matches: 2. CDR3 nucleotides: TGCGCCAGCAGGACAGGGGGCCTGAACACCGGGGAGCTGTTTTTT. The encoded protein is CASRTGGLNTGELFF.

This clone was seen a few times. The rearrangement uses TRBV14 and TRBJ2-1; D is possibly TRBD2 (6 bases). The CDR3 length is 15 residues. V shed 5 bases and J shed 3 bases, with 14 bases lying between them. Germline V CDR1 and CDR2: SGHDN, FVKESK. The CDR3 region is CASSRGTQIYNEQFF. DNA of the CDR3: TGTGCCAGCAGCAGAGGGACTCAAATCTACAATGAGCAGTTCTTC.

The rearrangement joins TRBV5-1 to TRBJ2-3; no clear D gene. Trimming left V 6 bases short and J 0 bases short, with 11 bases between. The germline CDR1 and CDR2 sequences are SGHRS and YFSETQ. There are 14 residues in the CDR3. CDR3 in amino acids: CASKPATSTDTQYF. The CDR3 bases are TGCGCCAGCAAACCGGCTACTAGCACAGATACGCAGTATTTT.

The V gene is TRBV6-1, the J gene TRBJ1-2, with 10 positions matching TRBD1. The ends lost 3 bases at V and 8 bases at J; junction bases unmatched: 6. Germline CDR1 reads MNHNS; CDR2 reads SASEGT. The CDR3 covers 14 residues. In nucleotides, the CDR3 is TGTGCCAGCAGTGATTTGGGGACAGGGGTCGGCTACACCTTC. Translation: CASSDLGTGVGYTF.

This clone appeared a single time. The chain carries TRBV29-1 and TRBJ1-5; TRBD1 might be the D (6 bases). CDR1 is SQVTM, CDR2 ANQGSEA, per germline. Trimming took 5 bases from V and 4 from J, leaving 12 bases between them. The CDR3 is 13 amino acids. CDR3 sequence reads: CSVTGSGNQPQHF. The CDR3 coding sequence is TGCAGCGTTACAGGGTCGGGGAATCAGCCCCAGCATTTT.

This clone was recorded only once. This chain joins TRBV9 and TRBJ2-5, with 8 bases fitting TRBD2. CDR1 is SGDLS and CDR2 is YYNGEE in the germline V gene. V shed 0 bases and J 1 base; nucleotides not matched to a gene: 5. The CDR3 totals 16 residues. This chain's CDR3 is CASSVAAGGSQETQYF. The CDR3 DNA reads TGTGCCAGCAGCGTAGCCGCGGGAGGAAGCCAAGAGACCCAGTACTTC.

This clone was observed a single time. V is TRBV7-8 and J is TRBJ2-3, with 7 bases identical to TRBD2. Germline loops: CDR1 SGHVS, CDR2 FQNEAQ. Trimming at V came to 4 bases and at J to 1 base, leaving 5 bases not matched to a gene. The CDR3 consists of 15 residues. CDR3 protein: CASSWASGRTDTQYF. Written as DNA, the CDR3 is TGTGCCAGCAGCTGGGCTAGCGGACGCACAGATACGCAGTATTTT.

This chain connects TRBV28 to TRBJ1-5; D may be TRBD1 (5 bases). The CDR3 totals 17 residues. Trimming left V 4 bases short and J 4 bases short, with 20 bases between. The V gene's germline CDR1 is MDHEN and CDR2 SYDVKM. The CDR3 spells CASSSSGTPRGNQPQHF. CDR3 DNA: TGTGCCAGCAGTTCGTCCGGGACTCCTAGGGGAAATCAGCCCCAGCATTTT.

V usage is TRBV5-1 and J usage is TRBJ2-2; D gene unclear. V was cut by 2 bases and J by 3 bases, with 11 bases left in between. The germline CDR1 and CDR2 sequences are SGHRS and YFSETQ. The CDR3 totals 15 residues. The CDR3 sequence: CASSFGSYDTGELFF. CDR3 DNA sequence: TGCGCCAGCAGCTTCGGATCATACGACACCGGGGAGCTGTTTTTT. The complete variable domain, with remaining parts taken from reference TRBV5-1 and TRBJ2-2, reads KAGVTQTPRYLIKTRGQQVTLSCSPISGHRSVSWYQQTPGQGLQFLFEYFSETQRNKGNFPGRFSGRQFSNSRSEMNVSTLELGDSALYLCASSFGSYDTGELFFGEGSRLTVL.

This clone was picked up a small number of times. The CDR3 is CASSAPGGNLLGEQYF. The CDR3 DNA sequence: TGTGCCAGCAGTGCCCCAGGTGGGAACCTGTTGGGAGAGCAGTACTTC. This chain connects TRBV6-1 to TRBJ2-7; D is undetermined. Per the germline V gene, CDR1 is MNHNS and CDR2 is SASEGT. The CDR3 is made up of 16 amino acids. The germline V and J ends were trimmed by 4 bases and 7 bases, with 23 bases remaining between them.

The V and J genes are TRBV18 and TRBJ1-6, with D tentatively TRBD1 (5 bases). The CDR3 totals 13 residues. V lost 5 bases and J 11 bases, leaving 13 bases between the germline ends. Germline V lookup: CDR1 KGHSH, CDR2 LQKENI. Here the CDR3 DNA reads TGTGCCAGCTCAGAAGACAGCCCGGCACCCCTCCACTTT. This gives the protein CASSEDSPAPLHF.

The genes are TRBV7-9 and TRBJ2-6; the D is unclear. V was trimmed by 8 bases and J by 2 bases, leaving 7 bases between them. Looked up from germline, CDR1 is SEHNR and CDR2 is FQNEAQ (reference sequence). CDR3 length equals 13 residues. The CDR3: CASSGTGANVLTF. In DNA, the CDR3 is TGTGCCAGCTCGGGTACTGGGGCCAACGTCCTGACTTTC.

CDR3 protein: CASSLAGTPGSLSYEQYF. The CDR3 coding sequence is TGTGCCAGCAGCTTAGCGGGGACACCCGGATCTCTCTCCTACGAGCAGTACTTC. This chain connects TRBV7-8 to TRBJ2-7; TRBD1 might be the D (6 bases). CDR3 length equals 18 residues. Trimming shortened V by 0 bases and J by 0 bases, and 18 bases separated the two germline ends. Germline V lookup: CDR1 SGHVS, CDR2 FQNEAQ. The entire variable domain, with the rest obtained from reference TRBV7-8 and TRBJ2-7, is as follows: GAGVSQSPRYKVAKRGQDVALRCDPISGHVSLFWYQQALGQGPEFLTYFQNEAQLDKSGLPSDRFFAERPEGSVSTLKIQRTQQEDSAVYLCASSLAGTPGSLSYEQYFGPGTRLTVT.

This chain links TRBV5-4 with TRBJ2-7, with 9 bases identical to TRBD1. This CDR3 is built from 16 residues. Germline CDR1 and CDR2: SGHNT and YYREEE (reference sequence). Losses at the gene ends were 3 bases for V and 3 bases for J; bases not matched to a gene: 10. CDR3 sequence (DNA): TGTGCCAGCAGCTCCCGGACAGGGGCAAGAATCTACGAGCAGTACTTC. As protein: CASSSRTGARIYEQYF.

The J gene is TRBJ2-5, the V gene TRBV15; D uncertain. CDR3 length: 13 amino acids. V was pared by 4 bases and J by 0 bases, with 6 bases between. Germline V CDR1 and CDR2: LNHNV, YYDKDF (reference sequence). In DNA, the CDR3 is TGTGCCACCAGCAAAGGAAACCAAGAGACCCAGTACTTC. Protein product: CATSKGNQETQYF.

The V call is TRBV7-8, the J call TRBJ2-1; 7 nucleotides align to TRBD2. The V gene's germline CDR1 is SGHVS and CDR2 FQNEAQ. With V trimmed by 2 bases and J by 4 bases, 8 bases remained unmatched. This CDR3 spans 16 amino acids. The CDR3 sequence is CASSLIVGEGYNEQFF. CDR3 DNA: TGTGCCAGCAGCTTAATTGTAGGGGAGGGGTACAATGAGCAGTTCTTC.